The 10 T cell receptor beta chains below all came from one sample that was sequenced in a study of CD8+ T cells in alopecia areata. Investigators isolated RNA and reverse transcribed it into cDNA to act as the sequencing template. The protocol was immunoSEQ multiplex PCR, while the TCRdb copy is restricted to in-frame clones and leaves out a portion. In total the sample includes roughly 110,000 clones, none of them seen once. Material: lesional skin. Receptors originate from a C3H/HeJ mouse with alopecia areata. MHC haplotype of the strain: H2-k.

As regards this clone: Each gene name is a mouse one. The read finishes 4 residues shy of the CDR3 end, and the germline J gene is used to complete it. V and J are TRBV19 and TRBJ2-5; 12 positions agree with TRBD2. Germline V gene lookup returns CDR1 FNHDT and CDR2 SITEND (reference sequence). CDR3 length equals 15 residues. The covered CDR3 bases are TGTGCCAGCAGTCTGACTGGGGGGGCGCTGGAC. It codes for CASSLTGGALD. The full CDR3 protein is CASSLTGGALDTQYF.

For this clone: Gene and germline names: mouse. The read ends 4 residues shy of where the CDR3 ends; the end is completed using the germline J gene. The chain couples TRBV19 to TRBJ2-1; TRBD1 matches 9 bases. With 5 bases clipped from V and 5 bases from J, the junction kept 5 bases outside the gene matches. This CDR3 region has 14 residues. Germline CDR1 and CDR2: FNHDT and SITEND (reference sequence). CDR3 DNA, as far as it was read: TGTGCCAGCAGCACCGGGACAGGGAATGCT. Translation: CASSTGTGNA. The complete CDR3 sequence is CASSTGTGNAEQFF.

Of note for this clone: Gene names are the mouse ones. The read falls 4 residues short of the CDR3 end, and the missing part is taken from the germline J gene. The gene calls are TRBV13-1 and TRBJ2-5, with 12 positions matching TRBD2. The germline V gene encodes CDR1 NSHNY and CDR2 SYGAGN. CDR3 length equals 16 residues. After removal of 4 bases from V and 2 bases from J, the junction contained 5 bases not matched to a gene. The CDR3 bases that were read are TGTGCCAGCAGTCTCCGGGACTGGGGGGCCCAAGAC. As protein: CASSLRDWGAQD. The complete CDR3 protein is CASSLRDWGAQDTQYF.

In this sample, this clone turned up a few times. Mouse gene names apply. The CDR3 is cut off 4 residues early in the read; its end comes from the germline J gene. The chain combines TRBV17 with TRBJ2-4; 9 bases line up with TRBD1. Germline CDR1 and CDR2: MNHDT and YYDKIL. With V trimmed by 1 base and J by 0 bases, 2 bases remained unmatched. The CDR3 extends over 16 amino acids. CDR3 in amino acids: CASSRGTGVSQNTLYF. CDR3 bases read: TGTGCTAGCAGTAGAGGGACAGGGGTTAGTCAAAAC.

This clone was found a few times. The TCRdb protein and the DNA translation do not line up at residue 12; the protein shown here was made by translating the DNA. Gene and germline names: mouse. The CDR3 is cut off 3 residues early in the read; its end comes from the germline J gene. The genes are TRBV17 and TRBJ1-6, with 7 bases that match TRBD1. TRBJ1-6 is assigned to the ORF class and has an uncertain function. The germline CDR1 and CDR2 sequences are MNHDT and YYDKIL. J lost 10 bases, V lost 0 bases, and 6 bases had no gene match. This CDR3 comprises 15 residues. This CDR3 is CASSRERQGGSPLYF. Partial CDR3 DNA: TGTGCTAGCAGTAGAGAGCGACAGGGAGGCTCGCCC.

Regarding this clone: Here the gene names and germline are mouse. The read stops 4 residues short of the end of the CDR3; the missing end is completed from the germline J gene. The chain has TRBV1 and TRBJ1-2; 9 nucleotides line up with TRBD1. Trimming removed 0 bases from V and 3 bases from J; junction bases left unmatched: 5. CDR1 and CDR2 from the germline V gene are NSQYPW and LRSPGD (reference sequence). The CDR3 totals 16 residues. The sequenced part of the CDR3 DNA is TGCACCTGCAGTGCAGATGTGGACAGGGGTTACTCC. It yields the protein CTCSADVDRGYS. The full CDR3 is CTCSADVDRGYSDYTF. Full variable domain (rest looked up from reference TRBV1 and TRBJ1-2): VTLLEQNPRWRLVPRGQAVNLRCILKNSQYPWMSWYQQDLQKQLQWLFTLRSPGDKEVKSLPGADYLATRVTDTELRLQVANMSQGRTLYCTCSADVDRGYSDYTFGSGTRLLVI.

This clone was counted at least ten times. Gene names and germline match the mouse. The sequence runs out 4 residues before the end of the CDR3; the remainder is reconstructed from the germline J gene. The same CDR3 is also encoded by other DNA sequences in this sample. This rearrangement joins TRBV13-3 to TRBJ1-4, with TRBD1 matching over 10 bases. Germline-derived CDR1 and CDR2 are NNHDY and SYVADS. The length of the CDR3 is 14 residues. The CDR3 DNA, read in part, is TGTGCCAGCAGGCGACAGGGGGCTGGCGAA. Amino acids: CASRRQGAGE. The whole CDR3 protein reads CASRRQGAGERLFF.

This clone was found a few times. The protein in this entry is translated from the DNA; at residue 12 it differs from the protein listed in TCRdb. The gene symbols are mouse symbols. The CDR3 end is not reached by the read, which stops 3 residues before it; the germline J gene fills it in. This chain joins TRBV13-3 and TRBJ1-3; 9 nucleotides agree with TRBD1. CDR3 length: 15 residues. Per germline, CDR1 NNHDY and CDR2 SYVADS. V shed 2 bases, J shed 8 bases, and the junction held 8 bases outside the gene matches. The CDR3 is CASSDGDREVDTLYF. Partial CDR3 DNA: TGTGCCAGCAGTGACGGGGACAGGGAGGTGGATACG. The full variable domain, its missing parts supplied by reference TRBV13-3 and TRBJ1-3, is EAAVTQSPRSKVAVTGGKVTLSCHQTNNHDYMYWYRQDTGHGLRLIHYSYVADSTEKGDIPDGYKASRPSQENFSLILELASLSQTAVYFCASSDGDREVDTLYFGEGSRLIVV.

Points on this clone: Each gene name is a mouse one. CDR3 region: CASNRDWGGNYAEQFF. The sequenced part of the CDR3 DNA is TGTGCCAGCAACCGGGACTGGGGGGGCAACTATGCT. V and J are TRBV19 and TRBJ2-1, with 14 bases fitting TRBD2. From the germline J gene comes the end of the CDR3, since the read stops 4 residues before it. V lost 6 bases, J lost 1 base, and 3 bases stayed unmatched. Germline lookup yields CDR1 FNHDT and CDR2 SITEND (reference sequence). The CDR3 spans 16 residues.

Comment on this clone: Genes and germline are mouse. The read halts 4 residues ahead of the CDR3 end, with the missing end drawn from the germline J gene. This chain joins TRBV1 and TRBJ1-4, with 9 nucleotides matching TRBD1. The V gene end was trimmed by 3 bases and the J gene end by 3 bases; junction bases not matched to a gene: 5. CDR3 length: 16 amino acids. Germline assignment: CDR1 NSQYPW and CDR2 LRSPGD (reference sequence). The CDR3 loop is CTCSARRDRANERLFF. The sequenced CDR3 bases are TGCACCTGCAGTGCGCGCCGGGACAGGGCCAACGAA.